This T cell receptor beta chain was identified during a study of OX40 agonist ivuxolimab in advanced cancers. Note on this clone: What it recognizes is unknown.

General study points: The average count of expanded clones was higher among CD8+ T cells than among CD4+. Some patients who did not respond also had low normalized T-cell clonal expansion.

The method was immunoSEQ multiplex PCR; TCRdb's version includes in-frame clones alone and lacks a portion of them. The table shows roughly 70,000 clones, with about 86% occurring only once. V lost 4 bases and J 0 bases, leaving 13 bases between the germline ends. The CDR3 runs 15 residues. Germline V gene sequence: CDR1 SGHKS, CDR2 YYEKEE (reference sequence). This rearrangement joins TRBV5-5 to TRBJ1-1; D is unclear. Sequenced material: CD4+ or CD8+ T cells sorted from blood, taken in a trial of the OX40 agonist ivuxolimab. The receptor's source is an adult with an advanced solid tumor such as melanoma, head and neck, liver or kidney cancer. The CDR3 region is CASSRSGFMNTEAFF. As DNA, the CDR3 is TGTGCCAGCAGCCGCTCGGGTTTTATGAACACTGAAGCTTTCTTT.